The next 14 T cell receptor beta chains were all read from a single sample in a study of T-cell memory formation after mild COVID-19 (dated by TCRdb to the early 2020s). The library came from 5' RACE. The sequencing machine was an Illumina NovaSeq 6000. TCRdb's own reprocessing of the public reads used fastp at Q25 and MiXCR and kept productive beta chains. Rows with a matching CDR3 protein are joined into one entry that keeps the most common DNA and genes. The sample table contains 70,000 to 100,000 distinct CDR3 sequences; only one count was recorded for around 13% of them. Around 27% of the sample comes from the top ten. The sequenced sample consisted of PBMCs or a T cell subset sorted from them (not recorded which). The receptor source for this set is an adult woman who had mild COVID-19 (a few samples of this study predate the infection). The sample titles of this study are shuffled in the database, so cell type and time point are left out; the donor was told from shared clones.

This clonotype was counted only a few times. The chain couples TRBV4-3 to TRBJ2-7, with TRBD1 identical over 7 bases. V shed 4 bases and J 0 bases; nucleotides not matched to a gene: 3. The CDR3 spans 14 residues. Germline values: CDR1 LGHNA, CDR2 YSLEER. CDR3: CASSPGQFSYEQYF. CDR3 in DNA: TGCGCCAGCAGCCCGGGACAGTTCTCCTACGAGCAGTACTTC.

CDR3 region: CASSLFGTSGLRYF. The CDR3 bases are TGTGCCAGCAGCTTGTTCGGGACTAGCGGGCTCAGGTATTTT. This chain uses TRBV5-4 with TRBJ2-3, with 12 bases that match TRBD2. After removal of 1 base from V and 14 bases from J, the junction contained 8 bases not matched to a gene. The germline CDR1 and CDR2 sequences are SGHNT and YYREEE (reference sequence). This CDR3 has 14 amino acids. Supplemented by reference TRBV5-4 and TRBJ2-3, the full variable domain reads ETGVTQSPTHLIKTRGQQVTLRCSSQSGHNTVSWYQQALGQGPQFIFQYYREEENGRGNFPPRFSGLQFPNYSSELNVNALELDDSALYLCASSLFGTSGLRYFGPGTRLTVL.

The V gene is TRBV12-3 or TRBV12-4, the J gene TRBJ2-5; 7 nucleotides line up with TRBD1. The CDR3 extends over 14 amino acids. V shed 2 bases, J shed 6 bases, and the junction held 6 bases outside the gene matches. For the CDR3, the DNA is TGTGCCAGCAGTTTACGACAGGGTGGGCAGACCCAGTACTTC. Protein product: CASSLRQGGQTQYF.

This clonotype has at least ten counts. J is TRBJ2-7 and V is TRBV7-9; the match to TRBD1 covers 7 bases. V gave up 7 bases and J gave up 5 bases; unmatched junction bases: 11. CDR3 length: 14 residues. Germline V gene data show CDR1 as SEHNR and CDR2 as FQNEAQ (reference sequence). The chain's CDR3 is CASTPIRDSNEQYF. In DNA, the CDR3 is TGTGCCAGCACCCCCATCCGGGACAGCAACGAGCAGTACTTC.

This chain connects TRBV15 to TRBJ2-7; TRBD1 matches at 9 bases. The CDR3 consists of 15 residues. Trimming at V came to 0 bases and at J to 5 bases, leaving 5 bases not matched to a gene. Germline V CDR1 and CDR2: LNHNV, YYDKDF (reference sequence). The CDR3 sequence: CATSRERDRVDEQYF. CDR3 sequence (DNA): TGTGCCACCAGCAGAGAAAGGGACAGGGTTGACGAGCAGTACTTC. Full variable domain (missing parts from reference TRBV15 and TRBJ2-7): DAMVIQNPRYQVTQFGKPVTLSCSQTLNHNVMYWYQQKSSQAPKLLFHYYDKDFNNEADTPDNFQSRRPNTSFCFLDIRSPGLGDTAMYLCATSRERDRVDEQYFGPGTRLTVT.

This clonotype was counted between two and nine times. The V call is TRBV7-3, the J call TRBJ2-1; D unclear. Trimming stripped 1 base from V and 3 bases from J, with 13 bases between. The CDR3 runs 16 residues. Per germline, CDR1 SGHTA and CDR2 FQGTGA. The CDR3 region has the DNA TGTGCCAGCAGCTTAAGCCTAGGAATGGGCTACAATGAGCAGTTCTTC. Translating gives CASSLSLGMGYNEQFF. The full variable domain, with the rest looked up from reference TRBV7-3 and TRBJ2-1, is GAGVSQTPSNKVTEKGKYVELRCDPISGHTALYWYRQSLGQGPEFLIYFQGTGAADDSGLPNDRFFAVRPEGSVSTLKIQRTERGDSAVYLCASSLSLGMGYNEQFFGPGTRLTVL.

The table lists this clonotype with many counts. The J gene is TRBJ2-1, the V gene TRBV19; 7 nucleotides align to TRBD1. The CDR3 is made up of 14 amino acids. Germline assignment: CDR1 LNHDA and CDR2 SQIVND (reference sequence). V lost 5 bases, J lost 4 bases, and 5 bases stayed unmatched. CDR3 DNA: TGTGCCAGTAGTCCCTGGACAGGTTACAATGAGCAGTTCTTC. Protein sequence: CASSPWTGYNEQFF. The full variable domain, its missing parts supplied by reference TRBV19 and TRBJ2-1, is DGGITQSPKYLFRKEGQNVTLSCEQNLNHDAMYWYRQDPGQGLRLIYYSQIVNDFQKGDIAEGYSVSREKKESFPLTVTSAQKNPTAFYLCASSPWTGYNEQFFGPGTRLTVL.

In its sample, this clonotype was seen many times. The CDR3 loop is CASSLGQGPNQPQHF. CDR3 DNA: TGTGCCAGCAGCTTGGGACAGGGACCCAATCAGCCCCAGCATTTT. The chain uses TRBV5-6 and TRBJ1-5, with TRBD1 identical over 7 bases. The germline gives CDR1 SGHDT, CDR2 YYEEEE. V was clipped by 0 bases and J by 3 bases; unmatched bases: 3. The CDR3 runs 15 residues.

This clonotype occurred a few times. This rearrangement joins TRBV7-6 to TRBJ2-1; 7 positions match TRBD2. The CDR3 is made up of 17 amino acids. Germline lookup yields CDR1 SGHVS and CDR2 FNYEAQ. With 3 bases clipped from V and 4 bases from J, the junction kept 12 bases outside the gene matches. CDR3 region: CASSFAGGGRGYNEQFF. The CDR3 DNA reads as TGTGCCAGCAGCTTTGCAGGTGGCGGGAGAGGGTACAATGAGCAGTTCTTC.

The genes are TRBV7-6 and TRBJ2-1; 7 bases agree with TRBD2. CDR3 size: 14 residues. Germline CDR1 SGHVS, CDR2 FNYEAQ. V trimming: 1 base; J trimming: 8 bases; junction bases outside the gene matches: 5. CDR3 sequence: CASSLGGGPDEQFF. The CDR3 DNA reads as TGTGCCAGCAGCTTAGGGGGAGGGCCCGATGAGCAGTTCTTC.

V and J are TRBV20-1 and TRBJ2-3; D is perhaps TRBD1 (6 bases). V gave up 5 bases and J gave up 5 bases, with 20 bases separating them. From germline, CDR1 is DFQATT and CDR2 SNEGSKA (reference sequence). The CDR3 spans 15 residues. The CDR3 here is CSARRDMPRKDTQYF. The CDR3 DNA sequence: TGCAGTGCTCGCCGGGACATGCCGCGGAAAGATACGCAGTATTTT.

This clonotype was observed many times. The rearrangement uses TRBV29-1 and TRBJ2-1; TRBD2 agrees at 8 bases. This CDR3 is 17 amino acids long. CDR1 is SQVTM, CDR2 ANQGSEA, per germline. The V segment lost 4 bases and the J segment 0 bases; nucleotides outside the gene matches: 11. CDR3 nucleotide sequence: TGCAGCGTTGGGGGCCTAGCGGGTGATAGCTCCTACAATGAGCAGTTCTTC. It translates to CSVGGLAGDSSYNEQFF.

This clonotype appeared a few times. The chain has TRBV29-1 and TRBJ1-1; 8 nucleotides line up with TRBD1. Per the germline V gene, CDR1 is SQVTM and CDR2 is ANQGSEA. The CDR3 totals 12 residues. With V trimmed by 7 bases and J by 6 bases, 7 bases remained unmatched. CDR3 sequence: CSARGQAPEAFF. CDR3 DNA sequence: TGCAGCGCGAGGGGACAGGCCCCTGAAGCTTTCTTT.

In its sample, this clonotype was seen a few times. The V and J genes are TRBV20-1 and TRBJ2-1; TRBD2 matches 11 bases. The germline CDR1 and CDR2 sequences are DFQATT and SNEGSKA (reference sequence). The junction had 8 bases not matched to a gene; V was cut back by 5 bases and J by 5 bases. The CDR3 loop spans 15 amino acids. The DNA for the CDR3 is TGCAGTGCTGAAAAACTAGCGGGAGAGAACAATGAGCAGTTCTTC. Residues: CSAEKLAGENNEQFF.